The source of this TCR beta chain is a study of siplizumab effects on memory and regulatory T cells. A word on this clone: Its antigen remains unidentified.

Notes on the study in general: Unstimulated naive T cells seemed to show more diversity than memory cells did, and they also seemed to be among the major contributors to the alloresponse. Mean Treg-derived proportions of mappable alloreactive CD4+ clones were approximately 69% for siplizumab and around 29% for controls. Alloreactive sequences traceable to unstimulated CD4+ memory cells were significantly reduced by siplizumab.

Clones were sequenced by immunoSEQ multiplex PCR, and TCRdb holds only the in-frame ones, with some missing. Counted here are approximately 50,000 clones, about 93% occurring once; the ten biggest clones make up more than 15%. The source is a human donor in good health. The source material was CD8+ T cells sorted from blood.

CDR3 sequence (DNA): TGTGCCAGCAGCAAGGACGGAGAGAACACTGAAGCTTTCTTT. This encodes CASSKDGENTEAFF. This chain joins TRBV5-5 and TRBJ1-1; D remains unclear. Germline lookup yields CDR1 SGHKS and CDR2 YYEKEE (reference sequence). This CDR3 is 14 amino acids long. Trimming took off 4 bases at V and 1 base at J, with 11 bases between the two ends.